This TCR beta chain was observed in a study of response to subunit inactivated influenza vaccine. One entry per CDR3 protein results from TCRdb running MiXCR on the RT-PCR reads. The sample lists about 620,000 distinct CDR3 sequences; roughly 12% were seen once. This sample also appeared in a second study, on T cells expressing NK-cell markers. That publication notes: TCR beta libraries carry UMIs added by 5'RACE template switching.

The input for sequencing was PBMCs from blood, taken on the day of vaccination. The receptor's source is a man aged 45-65 years who received an inactivated influenza vaccine.

CDR3 DNA: TGTGCCAGCAGTTTAAAAGGGATAGGGCCCTACGAGCAGTACTTC. It codes for CASSLKGIGPYEQYF. The chain has TRBV12-3 or TRBV12-4 and TRBJ2-7, with D uncertain. Trimming left V 2 bases short and J 2 bases short, with 13 bases between. The CDR3 contains 15 residues.